The entry below gives a single TCR beta chain sequence along with its context. This entry belongs to a study of PD-L1 blockade in urothelial cancer. Overall study context: Researchers looked at the blood 3 weeks (second dose) and 6 weeks after treatment began. T cell content in blood samples showed a median of about 140,000.

In germline, CDR1 is MNHNS, CDR2 SASEGT. Trimming left V 5 bases short and J 5 bases short, with 12 bases between. CDR3 length: 13 residues. TCRdb's copy holds only in-frame clones and misses some; the assay was immunoSEQ multiplex PCR. The sample carries 20,000 to 25,000 clones, under 95% recorded once. Time point indicated: peripheral blood 6 weeks after treatment start. Sample: PBMCs, taken around atezolizumab (anti-PD-L1) treatment. The receptor was isolated from an older woman with urothelial cancer. V and J are TRBV6-1 and TRBJ1-1; no clear D. CDR3 nucleotide sequence: TGTGCCAGCAGTTCCCAAGGCAGGACTGAAGCTTTCTTT. It encodes CASSSQGRTEAFF.